Following are 20 T cell receptor beta chains from one sample sequenced in a study. One entry per CDR3 protein, called by TCRdb with MiXCR from the RT-PCR reads. Of approximately 720,000 distinct CDR3 sequences listed, 12% to 15% are singletons. Sequencing used memory CD4+ T cells from blood. All receptors come from a female donor in good health, serving as a healthy control.

The rearrangement uses TRBV29-1 and TRBJ1-2; D is ambiguous. This CDR3 is 14 amino acids long. Per the germline V gene, CDR1 is SQVTM and CDR2 is ANQGSEA. Trimming cost V 1 base and J 0 bases, with 9 bases left between them. The chain's CDR3 is CSVEVGLANYGYTF. CDR3 DNA sequence: TGCAGCGTTGAAGTCGGCTTAGCTAACTATGGCTACACCTTC.

V usage is TRBV4-2 and J usage is TRBJ1-5; D is perhaps TRBD1 (5 bases). V was shortened by 0 bases and J by 5 bases, with 23 bases between the two germline ends. This CDR3 is built from 19 residues. Germline values: CDR1 LGHNA, CDR2 YNFKEQ. CDR3 region: CASSQDLRQGEVADQPQHF. The CDR3 DNA follows: TGTGCCAGCAGCCAAGATCTTCGGCAGGGAGAGGTTGCGGATCAGCCCCAGCATTTT.

The chain is built from TRBV3-1 and TRBJ2-1, with 11 bases lining up with TRBD2. The CDR3 totals 15 residues. The V and J ends lost 6 bases and 7 bases, in that order; junction bases with no gene match: 8. Germline V gene sequence: CDR1 LGHDT, CDR2 YNNKEL (reference sequence). CDR3 residues: CASSQTSGGGNEQFF. Written as DNA, the CDR3 is TGTGCCAGCAGTCAAACTAGCGGGGGCGGGAATGAGCAGTTCTTC.

This clonotype was counted a few times. With a much larger clone just one base away, this may be a read error. This chain connects TRBV4-3 to TRBJ2-3; 9 bases match TRBD2. Germline CDR1 is LGHNA and CDR2 is YSLEER. The CDR3 covers 18 residues. V lost 0 bases, J lost 5 bases, and 12 bases stayed unmatched. The chain's CDR3 is CASSQDLRGGASGDTQYF. DNA of the CDR3: TGCGCCAGCAGCCAAGATCTCCGCGGGGGGGCCTCTGGAGATACGCAGTATTTT.

This clonotype was counted between two and nine times. The CDR3 loop is CASSANMVEQYF. In nucleotides, the CDR3 is TGTGCCAGCAGCGCGAACATGGTCGAGCAGTACTTC. The V call is TRBV7-8, the J call TRBJ2-7, with D hard to call. V was pared by 5 bases and J by 6 bases, with 11 bases between. This CDR3 spans 12 amino acids. In germline, CDR1 is SGHVS, CDR2 FQNEAQ.

The chain recombines TRBV9 with TRBJ2-1; D tentatively reads TRBD1 or TRBD2 (5 bases each). Germline CDR1 and CDR2: SGDLS and YYNGEE. This CDR3 has 16 amino acids. V lost 3 bases, J lost 6 bases, and 19 bases lay in between. The CDR3 DNA sequence: TGTGCCAGCAGCGCCACCCCCGGGACCCAAGGCAATGAGCAGTTCTTC. Protein: CASSATPGTQGNEQFF.

V usage is TRBV20-1 and J usage is TRBJ1-5; no reliable D call. Germline V gene data show CDR1 as DFQATT and CDR2 as SNEGSKA (reference sequence). V was trimmed by 5 bases and J by 3 bases, leaving 11 bases between them. The CDR3 spans 13 residues. CDR3 sequence: CSADEGNNQPQHF. CDR3 nucleotide sequence: TGCAGTGCTGACGAAGGGAACAATCAGCCCCAGCATTTT.

A note on this clonotype: At one end the junction does not follow the germline gene, possibly because of a read error. The chain couples TRBV5-6 to TRBJ2-2; 9 bases agree with TRBD1. Germline values: CDR1 SGHDT, CDR2 YYEEEE. The CDR3 is made up of 16 amino acids. CDR3 DNA sequence: TGTTCCAGCAGCTTCACGCCCGGGACAGGGTACGGGGAGCTGTTTTTT. Its translation is CSSSFTPGTGYGELFF.

A few counts support this clonotype. In DNA form, the CDR3 reads TGTGCCAGCAGCAAATTCTATAGGGCAGGCGAGCAGTACTTC. Amino acid sequence: CASSKFYRAGEQYF. The chain combines TRBV28 with TRBJ2-7; D gene uncertain. CDR1 is MDHEN, CDR2 SYDVKM, per germline. Trimming removed 6 bases at V and 6 bases at J, with 18 bases between. This CDR3 spans 14 amino acids.

This clonotype was counted between two and nine times. The chain combines TRBV24-1 with TRBJ2-5; possibly TRBD2 for D (5 bases). The V end was cut by 4 bases, the J end by 5 bases, with 13 bases between. Germline loops: CDR1 KGHDR, CDR2 SFDVKD. The CDR3 length is 14 residues. In DNA, the CDR3 is TGTGCCACCAGTGACTCAGTAGCGTCGGAGACCCAGTACTTC. Protein sequence: CATSDSVASETQYF.

This clonotype appeared many times. The DNA of the CDR3 is TGTGCCGTTGAAAGGGAGGGAACAGATACGCAGTATTTT. Amino acids: CAVEREGTDTQYF. This chain uses TRBV6-5 with TRBJ2-3, with 7 bases identical to TRBD2. CDR3 size: 13 residues. Looked up from germline, CDR1 is MNHEY and CDR2 is SVGAGI. Trimming at V came to 11 bases and at J to 3 bases, leaving 8 bases not matched to a gene.

V gene TRBV19 combines with J gene TRBJ2-3; 7 bases agree with TRBD2. Germline V gives CDR1 LNHDA, CDR2 SQIVND (reference sequence). The CDR3 is 15 residues long. Losses at the gene ends were 3 bases for V and 3 bases for J; bases not matched to a gene: 6. The CDR3 reads CASSIGGRETDTQYF. CDR3 in DNA: TGTGCCAGTAGTATCGGCGGGAGAGAGACAGATACGCAGTATTTT.

The chain carries TRBV7-2 and TRBJ2-3; 7 bases map to TRBD2. Germline loops: CDR1 SGHTA, CDR2 FQGNSA. The ends lost 4 bases at V and 5 bases at J; junction bases unmatched: 15. This CDR3 comprises 17 residues. The CDR3 DNA is TGTGCCAGCAGCTCCAAGTCACTAGCGACAATGGGAGATACGCAGTATTTT. Protein product: CASSSKSLATMGDTQYF.

Concerning this clonotype: Germline is not matched at one junction end, which may reflect a read error. J is TRBJ2-1 and V is TRBV4-3, with 7 bases lining up with TRBD2. Germline lookup yields CDR1 LGHNA and CDR2 YSLEER. The CDR3 length is 17 residues. In DNA form, the CDR3 reads TGCCCCAGCAGCTCCAAACCTAGCGGAGTCTCCTACAATGAGCAGTTCTTC. It yields the protein CPSSSKPSGVSYNEQFF.

The chain carries TRBV9 and TRBJ1-3; D ambiguous. The CDR3 runs 14 residues. Between the trimmed V and J ends, which lost 3 bases and 3 bases, there was a span of 10 bases. Germline values: CDR1 SGDLS, CDR2 YYNGEE. In nucleotides, the CDR3 is TGTGCCAGCAGCGACCCTTCTAGTGGAAACACCATATATTTT. Protein product: CASSDPSSGNTIYF.

To note about this clonotype: One junction end disagrees with the germline gene, perhaps due to a read error. The rearrangement uses TRBV29-1 and TRBJ1-5; D gene uncertain. The CDR3 totals 15 residues. The germline V gene has CDR1 SQVTM and CDR2 ANQGSEA. CDR3 sequence (DNA): TGCAGCGTCCAAGGTTCCGACAATAGCAATCAGCCTCAGCATTTT. Its protein is CSVQGSDNSNQPQHF.

This chain links TRBV29-1 with TRBJ2-3, with D possibly matching TRBD1 (6 bases). The CDR3 covers 13 residues. From germline, CDR1 is SQVTM and CDR2 ANQGSEA. The V and J ends lost 3 bases and 0 bases respectively, with 7 bases between them. CDR3 amino acids: CSVDTGSTDTQYF. The CDR3, as DNA: TGCAGCGTTGATACAGGGAGCACAGATACGCAGTATTTT.

This clonotype was detected only a few times. The chain carries TRBV9 and TRBJ2-1, with D perhaps matching TRBD2 (6 bases). The CDR3 spans 15 residues. V was cut by 1 base and J by 0 bases, with 8 bases left in between. The germline CDR1 and CDR2 sequences are SGDLS and YYNGEE. CDR3 sequence (DNA): TGTGCCAGCAGCGTAAAGGAGGGCTCCTACAATGAGCAGTTCTTC. The encoded protein is CASSVKEGSYNEQFF. The full variable domain, with the rest looked up from reference TRBV9 and TRBJ2-1, is DSGVTQTPKHLITATGQRVTLRCSPRSGDLSVYWYQQSLDQGLQFLIQYYNGEERAKGNILERFSAQQFPDLHSELNLSSLELGDSALYFCASSVKEGSYNEQFFGPGTRLTVL.

This clonotype occurred a few times. The V call is TRBV6-2 or TRBV6-3, the J call TRBJ2-7; D unclear. The germline V and J ends were trimmed by 4 bases and 1 base, with 14 bases remaining between them. Looked up from germline, CDR1 is MNHEY and CDR2 is SVGEGT. The CDR3 is 15 residues long. CDR3 coding DNA: TGTGCCAGCAGTTCCATGATGATCCCTTCCTACGAGCAGTACTTC. Amino acids: CASSSMMIPSYEQYF.

V gene TRBV28 combines with J gene TRBJ1-1; maybe TRBD1 (5 bases). Germline values: CDR1 MDHEN, CDR2 SYDVKM. The CDR3 contains 14 residues. Trimming took off 7 bases at V and 5 bases at J, with 17 bases between the two ends. CDR3 region: CASTAWGGDTEAFF. CDR3 coding DNA: TGTGCCAGCACTGCTTGGGGGGGGGATACTGAAGCTTTCTTT. Filled out from reference TRBV28 and TRBJ1-1, the complete variable domain reads DVKVTQSSRYLVKRTGEKVFLECVQDMDHENMFWYRQDPGLGLRLIYFSYDVKMKEKGDIPEGYSVSREKKERFSLILESASTNQTSMYLCASTAWGGDTEAFFGQGTRLTVV.